This entry concerns a single T cell receptor beta chain. The antigen is not known. Trimming took 10 bases from V and 0 from J, leaving 13 bases between them. Germline CDR1 SGHVS, CDR2 FQNEAQ. This CDR3 is built from 14 residues. The table came from immunoSEQ multiplex PCR; TCRdb's copy has only in-frame clones and leaves some out. The repertoire holds over 150,000 clones, with roughly 82% as singletons. The data were taken from a study of cytomegalovirus exposure and HLA in healthy donors. Study-wide results and caveats: According to a subsequent analysis, TCR clusters from the first cohort were inclined to appear together in the 110 or so validation repertoires. Most TCR sequences were seen very rarely across donors, but some public TCRs occurred in many.

The rearrangement links TRBV7-8 to TRBJ2-1; D is undetermined. The source is a woman in her 30s in good health and CMV-seropositive. The sample consisted of PBMCs. For the CDR3, the DNA is TGTGCCACCAACGATAGGAGCTCCTACAATGAGCAGTTCTTC. It codes for CATNDRSSYNEQFF.